This T cell receptor beta chain was documented in a study of T cells in Graves' hyperthyroidism and ophthalmopathy. Study details: Initial diagnosis, before any treatment, was when peripheral blood was collected. Points from the study as a whole: The model foresaw ophthalmopathy a median 6.5 months prior to onset. Stable hyperthyroidism was separated from ophthalmopathy by a model based on 13 V-J features.

This clonotype has ten or more counts. Its antigen is undetermined. Hyperthyroidism was newly diagnosed in patients aged 18 to 65 (duration under 2 months). It was RNA transcripts that yielded the amplified TCR beta CDR3 regions. Primed by the HTBI set, a first-round RT-PCR was run on the TCR CDR3. TCRdb re-called the multiplex PCR reads with MiXCR, one entry per CDR3 protein. The sample lists under 550,000 distinct CDR3 sequences, around 15% seen once, with about 5% in the top ten. The clonotype originates from a woman aged 18-29 years with Graves' hyperthyroidism. The specimen sequenced was blood.

The DNA for the CDR3 is TGTGCCAGCAGCTTTGACAGGGGGCGGACAGATACGCAGTATTTT. The encoded protein is CASSFDRGRTDTQYF. The chain uses TRBV7-8 and TRBJ2-3; 10 bases align to TRBD1. V gave up 3 bases and J gave up 3 bases; unmatched junction bases: 3. CDR3 length: 15 amino acids. Germline CDR1 is SGHVS and CDR2 is FQNEAQ.